A selection of T cell receptor beta chains follows, all from one sample in a study of OX40 agonist ivuxolimab in advanced cancers. The data were produced by immunoSEQ multiplex PCR, yet TCRdb's version contains in-frame clones alone and is incomplete. The table has tens of thousands of clones, roughly 84% seen once. The sample consisted of CD4+ or CD8+ T cells sorted from blood, taken in a trial of the OX40 agonist ivuxolimab. These receptors were collected from an adult with an advanced solid tumor such as melanoma, head and neck, liver or kidney cancer. Each CDR3 is given with its conserved first and last residue. Each record gives: D gene, J gene, clone size, V gene, CDR3 DNA, CDR3 protein. The D gene is left open where the match is weak. Size tells how often a clone was seen (once, few, many) or the class of an expanded clone, and some rows leave it out.

TRBD1 | TRBJ2-1 | - | TRBV5-1 | TGCGCCAGCAATCGGGACAGGGTCAACAATGAGCAGTTCTTC | CASNRDRVNNEQFF
- | TRBJ1-1 | - | TRBV30 | TGTGCCTGGAGTAGGGGTTTCTACACTGAAGCTTTCTTT | CAWSRGFYTEAFF
TRBD2 | TRBJ2-1 | - | TRBV6-1 | TGTGCCAGCAGGGGACTAGCGGGATACAATGAGCAGTTCTTC | CASRGLAGYNEQFF
TRBD1 | TRBJ2-7 | - | TRBV11-1 | TGTGCCAGCAGCTCCGGACAGGGGCCCTACGAGCAGTACTTC | CASSSGQGPYEQYF
- | TRBJ2-1 | - | TRBV2 | TGTGCCAGCCGACCCCGGAGCTCCTACAATGAGCAGTTCTTC | CASRPRSSYNEQFF
TRBD1 | TRBJ2-7 | - | TRBV9 | TGTGCCAGCAGCGCATCCGGGACAGCAACCTACGAGCAGTACTTC | CASSASGTATYEQYF
- | TRBJ1-3 | - | TRBV7-3 | TGTGCCAGCAGCCCTCACTCCAACTCTGGAAACACCATATATTTT | CASSPHSNSGNTIYF
TRBD2 | TRBJ2-3 | - | TRBV20-1 | TGCAGTGCTAGGCGGGGGGATACGCAGTATTTT | CSARRGDTQYF
TRBD1 | TRBJ2-2 | few | TRBV7-6 | TGTGCCAGCAGCCGGGGACAGGGGATGGGCACCGGGGAGCTGTTTTTT | CASSRGQGMGTGELFF
- | TRBJ1-1 | - | TRBV28 | TGTGCCAGCAGTCTGGGACTTTTGGACACTGAAGCTTTCTTT | CASSLGLLDTEAFF
TRBD1 | TRBJ2-7 | few | TRBV5-5 | TGTGCCAGCAGTACGGCAGGGGGTTCCTACGAGCAGTACTTC | CASSTAGGSYEQYF
- | TRBJ2-7 | - | TRBV5-1 | TGCGCCAGCAGCTTGTTCCCAGGGTGGTACGAGCAGTACTTC | CASSLFPGWYEQYF
TRBD2 | TRBJ2-7 | once | TRBV13 | TGTGCCAGCAGCTCCGGACTAGCGGGAGACCCCTCCTACGAGCAGTACTTC | CASSSGLAGDPSYEQYF
TRBD1 | TRBJ2-2 | - | TRBV7-2 | TGTGCCAGCAGCTTAGAGATCGACAGGGTGGGGGAGCTGTTTTTT | CASSLEIDRVGELFF
- | TRBJ1-5 | - | TRBV28 | TGTGCCAGCAGTCCCCTCAGGGATGGCCAGCATTTT | CASSPLRDGQHF
TRBD2 | TRBJ2-5 | - | TRBV19 | TGTGCCAGTAGGAAAGCGGGGCAAGAGACCCAGTACTTC | CASRKAGQETQYF
- | TRBJ1-1 | - | TRBV27 | TGTGCCAGCAGTATAAGGGGCGGCACTGAAGCTTTCTTT | CASSIRGGTEAFF
TRBD2 | TRBJ2-2 | - | TRBV9 | TGTGCCAGCAGCGTGAGCGGGAGCGACACCGGGGAGCTGTTTTTT | CASSVSGSDTGELFF
- | TRBJ1-6 | - | TRBV21-1 | TGTGCCAGCAGCAATGATAGTAGGAGGGGTCCCTATAATTCACCCCTCCACTTT | CASSNDSRRGPYNSPLHF
TRBD2 | TRBJ2-2 | - | TRBV7-3 | TGTGCCAGCAGCAGCGAACCCGGGAGGGTGGGTGCCGGGGAGCTGTTTTTT | CASSSEPGRVGAGELFF
- | TRBJ2-2 | - | TRBV4-2 | TGTGCCAGCAGCCAAGTTGCCGTTTCCGGGGAGCTGTTTTTT | CASSQVAVSGELFF
TRBD1 | TRBJ2-7 | - | TRBV11-2 | TGTGCCAGCAGCCGGGACAGGGGAATATCCTACGAGCAGTACTTC | CASSRDRGISYEQYF
- | TRBJ2-7 | - | TRBV7-9 | TGTGCCAGCAGCCCAGGGGTGCTAAACGAGCAGTACTTC | CASSPGVLNEQYF
- | TRBJ1-6 | - | TRBV4-1 | TGCGCCAGCAGCCACGGGGCGGGGATAAGGGCCTATAATTCACCCCTCCACTTT | CASSHGAGIRAYNSPLHF
TRBD1 | TRBJ2-7 | - | TRBV27 | TGTGCCAGCAGTTTCTTCGGGACAGGGTACTACGAGCAGTACTTC | CASSFFGTGYYEQYF
- | TRBJ1-1 | - | TRBV13 | TGTGCCAGCAGCTTTCGCTCTGAAGCTTTCTTT | CASSFRSEAFF
- | TRBJ1-5 | - | TRBV9 | TGTGCCAGCAGCGACGGGTATAGCAATCAGCCCCAGCATTTT | CASSDGYSNQPQHF
- | TRBJ2-7 | - | TRBV5-1 | TGCGCCAGCAGCCTCCGGGGACAATACGAGCAGTACTTC | CASSLRGQYEQYF
- | TRBJ2-7 | - | TRBV28 | TGTGCCATCGGCTCGTCGGTAATGTACGAGCAGTACTTC | CAIGSSVMYEQYF
- | TRBJ1-2 | - | TRBV5-7 | TGTGCCAGCAGCTTTGACAGAAAATCTATTAACTATGGCTACACCTTC | CASSFDRKSINYGYTF
- | TRBJ2-1 | - | TRBV6-5 | TGTGCCAGCAGTTACTCGTTCGGTAATGAGCAGTTCTTC | CASSYSFGNEQFF
- | TRBJ2-7 | once | TRBV4-1 | TGCGCCAGCAGCCTCTCCCCGGTAGGCCTCTCGGGTTACGAGCAGTACTTC | CASSLSPVGLSGYEQYF
TRBD2 | TRBJ2-1 | - | TRBV9 | TGTGCCAGCAGCGCCGGAAGACTAGCGCTATACAATGAGCAGTTCTTC | CASSAGRLALYNEQFF
- | TRBJ1-5 | medium-sized | TRBV7-9 | TGTGCCAGCAGCTTAGCTCAGGGCCCCAATCAGCCCCAGCATTTT | CASSLAQGPNQPQHF
- | TRBJ2-1 | few | TRBV19 | TGTGCCAGTAGTATGGGGCCCAAGTCTCAGTTCTTC | CASSMGPKSQFF
- | TRBJ2-2 | - | TRBV18 | TGTGCCAGCTCACCATTTTACGTCACCGGGGAGCTGTTTTTT | CASSPFYVTGELFF
- | TRBJ2-7 | - | TRBV19 | TGTGCCACCTCGAACAATGATCCCTACGAGCAGTACTTC | CATSNNDPYEQYF
TRBD1 | TRBJ2-2 | - | TRBV6-5 | TGTGCCACAAGACAGGGCCGGACCGGGGAGCTGTTTTTT | CATRQGRTGELFF
- | TRBJ1-5 | few | TRBV19 | TGTGCCAGTAACCTTCAGGGCAATCAGCCCCAGCATTTT | CASNLQGNQPQHF
- | TRBJ2-1 | once | TRBV11-3 | TGTGCCAGCAGAATCACAGGGTATGGCTACAATGAGCAGTTCTTC | CASRITGYGYNEQFF
- | TRBJ2-5 | - | TRBV27 | TGTGCCAGCAGCCAGAGCGGGTACGAAACAGAGACCCAGTACTTC | CASSQSGYETETQYF
- | TRBJ1-3 | - | TRBV6-1 | TGTGCCAGCCGGACAGACTCTGGAAACACCATATATTTT | CASRTDSGNTIYF
- | TRBJ1-2 | - | TRBV7-3 | TGTGCCAGCAGCTCAAACAGGGAGGGCGGCTACACCTTC | CASSSNREGGYTF
- | TRBJ2-2 | - | TRBV7-8 | TGTGCCAGCAGCTTGTTCGGGAGTGGCGCCGGGGAGCTGTTTTTT | CASSLFGSGAGELFF
TRBD1 | TRBJ2-7 | - | TRBV27 | TGTGCCAGCAGTCACAGGGGCCACGAGCAGTACTTC | CASSHRGHEQYF
- | TRBJ2-5 | once | TRBV5-1 | TGCGCCAGCAGCTTGGTATCTGAAGGGGAGACCCAGTACTTC | CASSLVSEGETQYF
- | TRBJ1-3 | - | TRBV27 | TGTGCCAGCAGTTTATCAGCCGGGACTGGAAACACCATATATTTT | CASSLSAGTGNTIYF
- | TRBJ2-7 | - | TRBV5-1 | TGCGCCAGCAGCTTGGACGGGGCCACCGTCTCCTACGAGCAGTACTTC | CASSLDGATVSYEQYF
- | TRBJ2-4 | - | TRBV10-2 | TGCGCCAGCAGTGGAGGGTGGGGGGCCAAAAACATTCAGTACTTC | CASSGGWGAKNIQYF
- | TRBJ2-1 | - | TRBV7-3 | TGTGCCAGCAGCTTAGATGGTGGGGCCCTATCCTACAATGAGCAGTTCTTC | CASSLDGGALSYNEQFF
TRBD2 | TRBJ2-3 | - | TRBV7-2 | TGTGCCAGCAGCCCCGACCTCGGGACTAGCGGGAGGACGCAGTATTTT | CASSPDLGTSGRTQYF